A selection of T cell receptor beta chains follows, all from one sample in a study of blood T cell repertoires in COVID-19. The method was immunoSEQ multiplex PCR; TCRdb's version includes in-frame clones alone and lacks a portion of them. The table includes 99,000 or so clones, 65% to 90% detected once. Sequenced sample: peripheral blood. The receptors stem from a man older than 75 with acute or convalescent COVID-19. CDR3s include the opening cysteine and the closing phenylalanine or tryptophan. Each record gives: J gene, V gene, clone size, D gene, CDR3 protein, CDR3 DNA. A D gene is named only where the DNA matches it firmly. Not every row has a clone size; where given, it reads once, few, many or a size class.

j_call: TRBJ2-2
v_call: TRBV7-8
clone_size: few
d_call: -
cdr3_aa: CASSRLTVPNTGELFF
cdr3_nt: TGTGCCAGCAGCCGACTGACGGTGCCGAACACCGGGGAGCTGTTTTTT

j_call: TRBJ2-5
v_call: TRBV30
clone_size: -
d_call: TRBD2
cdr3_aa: CAWKRERWETQYF
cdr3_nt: TGTGCCTGGAAGCGGGAGCGGTGGGAGACCCAGTACTTC

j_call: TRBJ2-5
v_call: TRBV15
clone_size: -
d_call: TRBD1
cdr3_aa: CATSRDVGQAETQYF
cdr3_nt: TGTGCCACCAGCAGAGATGTGGGACAGGCGGAGACCCAGTACTTC

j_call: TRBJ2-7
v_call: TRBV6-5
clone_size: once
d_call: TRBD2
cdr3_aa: CASSSFSGGPHYEQYF
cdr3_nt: TGTGCCAGCAGTTCCTTTAGCGGGGGCCCCCACTACGAGCAGTACTTC

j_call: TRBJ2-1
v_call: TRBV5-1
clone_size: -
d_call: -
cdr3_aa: CASSLQGSSYNEQFF
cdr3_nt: TGCGCCAGCAGCTTACAGGGCAGCTCCTACAATGAGCAGTTCTTC

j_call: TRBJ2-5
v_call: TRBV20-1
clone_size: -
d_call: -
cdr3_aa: CSASPIRGTQTQYF
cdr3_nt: TGCAGTGCTAGTCCCATTCGCGGGACTCAGACCCAGTACTTC

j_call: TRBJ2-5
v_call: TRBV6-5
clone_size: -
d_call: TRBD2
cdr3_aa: CASSRAGGLEETQYF
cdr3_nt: TGTGCCAGCAGTCGGGCGGGAGGGTTAGAAGAGACCCAGTACTTC

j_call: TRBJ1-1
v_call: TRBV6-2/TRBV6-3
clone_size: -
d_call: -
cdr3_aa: CASSYPGTMNTEAFF
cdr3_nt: TGTGCCAGCAGTTACCCTGGGACAATGAACACTGAAGCTTTCTTT

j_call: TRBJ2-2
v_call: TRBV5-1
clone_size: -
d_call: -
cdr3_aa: CASSLTDGRIGELFF
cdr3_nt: TGCGCCAGCAGCTTGACTGACGGGAGAATCGGGGAGCTGTTTTTT

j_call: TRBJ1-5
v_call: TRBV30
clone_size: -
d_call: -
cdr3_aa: CAWRPGINQPQHF
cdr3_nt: TGTGCCTGGAGGCCAGGGATAAATCAGCCCCAGCATTTT

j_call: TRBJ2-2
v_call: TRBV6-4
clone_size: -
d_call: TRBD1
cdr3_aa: CASSDSGQGVKTGELFF
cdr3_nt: TGTGCCAGCAGTGACTCGGGACAGGGGGTCAAGACCGGGGAGCTGTTTTTT

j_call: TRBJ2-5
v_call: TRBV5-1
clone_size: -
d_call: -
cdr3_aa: CASSLDGTSGETQYF
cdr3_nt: TGCGCCAGCAGCTTGGACGGGACATCAGGGGAGACCCAGTACTTC

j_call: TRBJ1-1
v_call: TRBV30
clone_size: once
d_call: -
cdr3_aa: CAWSGQTNTEAFF
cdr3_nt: TGTGCCTGGAGTGGACAGACGAACACTGAAGCTTTCTTT

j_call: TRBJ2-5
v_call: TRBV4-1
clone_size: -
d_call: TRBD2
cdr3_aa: CASSRLAGEETQYF
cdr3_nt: TGCGCCTCTTCGAGACTAGCGGGAGAAGAGACCCAGTACTTC

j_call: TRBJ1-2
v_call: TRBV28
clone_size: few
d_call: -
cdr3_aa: CASRTLQGGYGYTF
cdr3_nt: TGTGCCAGCAGGACACTACAGGGCGGCTATGGCTACACCTTC

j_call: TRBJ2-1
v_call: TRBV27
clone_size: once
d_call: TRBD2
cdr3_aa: CASRLAASNEQFF
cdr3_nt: TGTGCCAGCCGACTAGCGGCCAGCAATGAGCAGTTCTTC

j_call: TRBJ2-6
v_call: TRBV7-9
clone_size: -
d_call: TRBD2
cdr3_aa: CASSHGLAGGSGANVLTF
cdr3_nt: TGTGCCAGCAGCCACGGACTAGCGGGAGGTTCTGGGGCCAACGTCCTGACTTTC

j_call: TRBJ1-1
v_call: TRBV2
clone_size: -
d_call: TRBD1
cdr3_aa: CASSGQGALNTEAFF
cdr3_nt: TGTGCCAGCTCGGGACAGGGGGCTTTGAACACTGAAGCTTTCTTT

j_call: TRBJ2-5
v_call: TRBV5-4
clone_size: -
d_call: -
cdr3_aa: CASSLGSSQETQYF
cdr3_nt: TGTGCCAGCAGCTTGGGTAGCAGCCAAGAGACCCAGTACTTC

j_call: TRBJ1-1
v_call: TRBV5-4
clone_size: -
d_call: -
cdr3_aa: CASSYDRNTEAFF
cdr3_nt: TGTGCCAGCAGCTATGACAGGAACACTGAAGCTTTCTTT

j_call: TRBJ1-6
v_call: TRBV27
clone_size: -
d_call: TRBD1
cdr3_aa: CASSLGDRGRGDSPLHF
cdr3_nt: TGTGCCAGCAGTTTAGGGGACAGGGGGCGCGGTGACTCACCCCTCCACTTT

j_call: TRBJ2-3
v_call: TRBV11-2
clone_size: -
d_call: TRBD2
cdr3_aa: CASRGQGLAGVSTDTQYF
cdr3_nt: TGTGCCAGCAGAGGCCAGGGACTAGCGGGAGTCTCCACAGATACGCAGTATTTT

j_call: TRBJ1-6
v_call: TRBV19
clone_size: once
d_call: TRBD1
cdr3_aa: CASSIVSRTGTAGYNSPLHF
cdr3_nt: TGTGCCAGTAGTATAGTATCCCGGACAGGAACCGCCGGATATAATTCACCCCTCCACTTT

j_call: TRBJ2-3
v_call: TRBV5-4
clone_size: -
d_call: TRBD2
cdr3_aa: CASSPLTSSSDTQYF
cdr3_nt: TGTGCCAGCAGCCCTTTGACTAGCAGTTCAGATACGCAGTATTTT

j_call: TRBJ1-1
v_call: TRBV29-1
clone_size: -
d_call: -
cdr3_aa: CSVELSTFTRGAFF
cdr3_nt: TGCAGCGTTGAACTGTCGACATTTACCAGGGGCGCTTTCTTT

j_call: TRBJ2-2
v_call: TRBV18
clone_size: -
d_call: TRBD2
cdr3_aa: CASSPRTSGVNTGELFF
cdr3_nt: TGTGCCAGCTCACCACGAACTAGCGGAGTGAACACCGGGGAGCTGTTTTTT

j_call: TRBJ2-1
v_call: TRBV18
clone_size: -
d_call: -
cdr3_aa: CASSPGLYNEQFF
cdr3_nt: TGTGCCAGCTCACCAGGCTTGTACAATGAGCAGTTCTTC

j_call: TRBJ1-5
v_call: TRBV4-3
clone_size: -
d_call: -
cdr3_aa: CASSQIHDQPQHF
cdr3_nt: TGCGCCAGCAGCCAAATACATGATCAGCCCCAGCATTTT

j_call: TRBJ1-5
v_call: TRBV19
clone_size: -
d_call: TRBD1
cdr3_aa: CASSGYRGQVNQPQHF
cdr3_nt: TGTGCCAGTAGTGGTTACAGGGGGCAGGTGAATCAGCCCCAGCATTTT

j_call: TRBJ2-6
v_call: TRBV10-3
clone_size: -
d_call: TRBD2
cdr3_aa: CAISDPDGGADSGANVLTF
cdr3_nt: TGTGCCATCAGTGACCCTGACGGGGGGGCAGACTCTGGGGCCAACGTCCTGACTTTC

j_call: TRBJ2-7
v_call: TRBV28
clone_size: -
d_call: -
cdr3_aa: CASSLRYEQYF
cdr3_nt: TGTGCCAGCAGTTTACGGTACGAGCAGTACTTC

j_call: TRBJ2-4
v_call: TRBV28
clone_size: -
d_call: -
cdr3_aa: CASREQGPKNIQYF
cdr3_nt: TGTGCCAGCAGGGAACAGGGACCCAAAAACATTCAGTACTTC

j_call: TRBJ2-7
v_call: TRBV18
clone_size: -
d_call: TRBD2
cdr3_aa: CASSPQASGSGEQYF
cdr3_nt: TGTGCCAGCTCACCACAGGCTAGCGGGAGTGGCGAGCAGTACTTC

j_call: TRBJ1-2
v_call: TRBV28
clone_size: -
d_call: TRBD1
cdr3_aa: CASSSRPAGGAYTF
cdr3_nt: TGTGCCAGCAGCTCCCGGCCTGCAGGGGGCGCCTACACCTTC

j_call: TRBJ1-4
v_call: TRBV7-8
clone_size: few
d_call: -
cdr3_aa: CASSRTGYEKLFF
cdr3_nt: TGTGCCAGCAGTCGAACAGGGTATGAAAAACTGTTTTTT

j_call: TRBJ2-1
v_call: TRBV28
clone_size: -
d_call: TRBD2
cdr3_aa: CASSLWGLVSYNEQFF
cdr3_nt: TGTGCCAGCAGTTTATGGGGACTAGTCTCCTACAATGAGCAGTTCTTC

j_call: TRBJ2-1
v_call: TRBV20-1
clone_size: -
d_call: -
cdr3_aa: CSASKRPLNEQFF
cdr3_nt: TGCAGTGCTAGTAAGCGCCCCCTCAATGAGCAGTTCTTC

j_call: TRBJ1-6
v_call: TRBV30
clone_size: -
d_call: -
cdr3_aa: CAWSLQPGSPLHF
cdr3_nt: TGTGCCTGGAGTTTACAGCCTGGCTCACCCCTCCACTTT

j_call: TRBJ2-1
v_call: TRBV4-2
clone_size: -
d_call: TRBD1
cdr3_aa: CASSQEMVGTGGAEQFF
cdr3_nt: TGTGCCAGCAGCCAAGAGATGGTCGGGACAGGGGGAGCTGAGCAGTTCTTC

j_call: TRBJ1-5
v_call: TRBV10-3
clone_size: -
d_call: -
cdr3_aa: CAISEDRSQPQHF
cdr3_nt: TGTGCCATCAGTGAGGACAGATCTCAGCCCCAGCATTTT

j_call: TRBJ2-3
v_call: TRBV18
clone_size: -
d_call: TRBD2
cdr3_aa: CASSPGAGYTDTQYF
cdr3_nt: TGTGCCAGCTCACCAGGAGCGGGATACACAGATACGCAGTATTTT

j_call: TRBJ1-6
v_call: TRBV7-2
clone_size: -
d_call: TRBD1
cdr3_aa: CASSSQQGLRSPLHF
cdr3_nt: TGTGCCAGCAGCTCCCAACAGGGGTTACGGTCACCCCTCCACTTT